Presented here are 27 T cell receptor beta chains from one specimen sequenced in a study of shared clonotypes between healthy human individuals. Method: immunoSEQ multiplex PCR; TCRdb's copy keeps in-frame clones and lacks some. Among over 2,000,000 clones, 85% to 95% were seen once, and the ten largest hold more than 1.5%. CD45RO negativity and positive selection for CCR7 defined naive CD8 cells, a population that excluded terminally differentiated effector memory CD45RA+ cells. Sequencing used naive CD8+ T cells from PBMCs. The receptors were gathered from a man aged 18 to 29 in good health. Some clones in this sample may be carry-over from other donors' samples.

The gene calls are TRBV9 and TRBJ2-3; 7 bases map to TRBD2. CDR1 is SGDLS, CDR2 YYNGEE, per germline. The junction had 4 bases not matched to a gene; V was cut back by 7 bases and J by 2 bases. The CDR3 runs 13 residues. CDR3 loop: CASSAGNTDTQYF. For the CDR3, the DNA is TGTGCCAGCTCAGCGGGAAACACAGATACGCAGTATTTT. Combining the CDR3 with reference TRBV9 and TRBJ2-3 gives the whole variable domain DSGVTQTPKHLITATGQRVTLRCSPRSGDLSVYWYQQSLDQGLQFLIQYYNGEERAKGNILERFSAQQFPDLHSELNLSSLELGDSALYFCASSAGNTDTQYFGPGTRLTVL.

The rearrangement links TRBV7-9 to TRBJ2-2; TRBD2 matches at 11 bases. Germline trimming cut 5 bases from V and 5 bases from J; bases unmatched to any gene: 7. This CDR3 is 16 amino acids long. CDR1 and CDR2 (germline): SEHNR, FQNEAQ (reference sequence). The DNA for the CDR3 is TGTGCCAGCAGCCCCAGACTAGCGGGGCATACCGGGGAGCTGTTTTTT. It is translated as CASSPRLAGHTGELFF.

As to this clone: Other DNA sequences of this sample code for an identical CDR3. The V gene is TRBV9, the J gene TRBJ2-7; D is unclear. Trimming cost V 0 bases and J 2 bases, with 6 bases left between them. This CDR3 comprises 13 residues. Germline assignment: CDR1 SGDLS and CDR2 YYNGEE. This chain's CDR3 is CASSVGLTYEQYF. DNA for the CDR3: TGTGCCAGCAGCGTAGGACTCACCTACGAGCAGTACTTC.

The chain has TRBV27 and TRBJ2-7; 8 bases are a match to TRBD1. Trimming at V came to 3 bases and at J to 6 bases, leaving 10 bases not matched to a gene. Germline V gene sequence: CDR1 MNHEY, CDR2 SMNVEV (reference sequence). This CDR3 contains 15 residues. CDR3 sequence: CASSLLDRGPGEQYF. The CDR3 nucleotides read TGTGCCAGCAGTTTGCTCGACAGGGGACCGGGCGAGCAGTACTTC.

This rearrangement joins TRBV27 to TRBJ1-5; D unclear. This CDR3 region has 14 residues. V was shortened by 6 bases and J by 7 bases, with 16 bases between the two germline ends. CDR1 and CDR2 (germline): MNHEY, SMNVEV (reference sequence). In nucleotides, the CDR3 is TGTGCCAGCAGCCTATATCCGATAGGGCAGCCCCAGCATTTT. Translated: CASSLYPIGQPQHF.

The chain's CDR3 is CASSYGPKGGYTF. The CDR3 coding sequence is TGTGCCAGCAGCTACGGACCGAAGGGGGGCTACACCTTC. This chain joins TRBV7-3 and TRBJ1-2; perhaps TRBD1 as D (5 bases). This CDR3 region has 13 residues. Deletions cut 4 bases from V and 8 bases from J, with 14 bases between. Germline V lookup: CDR1 SGHTA, CDR2 FQGTGA.

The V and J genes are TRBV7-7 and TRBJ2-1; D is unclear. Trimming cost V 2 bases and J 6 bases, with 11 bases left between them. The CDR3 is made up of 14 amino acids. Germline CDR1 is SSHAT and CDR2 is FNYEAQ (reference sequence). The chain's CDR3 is CASSLSLAGNEQFF. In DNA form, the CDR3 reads TGTGCCAGCAGCTTATCCCTGGCCGGCAATGAGCAGTTCTTC.

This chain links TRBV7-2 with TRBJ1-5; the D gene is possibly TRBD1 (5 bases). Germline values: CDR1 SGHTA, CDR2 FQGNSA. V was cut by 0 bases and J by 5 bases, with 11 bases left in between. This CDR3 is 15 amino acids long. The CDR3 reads CASSLASRADQPQHF. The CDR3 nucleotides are TGTGCCAGCAGCTTAGCTTCCAGGGCCGATCAGCCCCAGCATTTT. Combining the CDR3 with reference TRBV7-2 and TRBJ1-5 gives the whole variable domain GAGVSQSPSNKVTEKGKDVELRCDPISGHTALYWYRQSLGQGLEFLIYFQGNSAPDKSGLPSDRFSAERTGGSVSTLTIQRTQQEDSAVYLCASSLASRADQPQHFGDGTRLSIL.

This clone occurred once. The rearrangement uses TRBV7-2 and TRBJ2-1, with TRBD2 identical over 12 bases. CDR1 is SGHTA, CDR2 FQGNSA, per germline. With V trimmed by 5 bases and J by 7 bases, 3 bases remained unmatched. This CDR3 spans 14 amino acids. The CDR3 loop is CASSVGTSGNEQFF. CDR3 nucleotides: TGTGCCAGCAGCGTTGGGACTAGCGGGAATGAGCAGTTCTTC.

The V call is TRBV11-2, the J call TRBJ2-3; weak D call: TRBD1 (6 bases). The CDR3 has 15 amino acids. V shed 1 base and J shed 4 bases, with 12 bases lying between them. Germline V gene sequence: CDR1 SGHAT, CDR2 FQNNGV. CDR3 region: CASSLGPGDSDTQYF. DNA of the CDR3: TGTGCCAGCAGCTTAGGGCCAGGGGATTCAGATACGCAGTATTTT.

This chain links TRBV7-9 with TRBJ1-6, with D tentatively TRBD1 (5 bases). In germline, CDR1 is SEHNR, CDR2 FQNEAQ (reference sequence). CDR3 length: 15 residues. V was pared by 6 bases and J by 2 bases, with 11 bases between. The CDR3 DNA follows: TGTGCCAGCAGTCCCGGGGGACCCTATAATTCACCCCTCCACTTT. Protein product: CASSPGGPYNSPLHF.

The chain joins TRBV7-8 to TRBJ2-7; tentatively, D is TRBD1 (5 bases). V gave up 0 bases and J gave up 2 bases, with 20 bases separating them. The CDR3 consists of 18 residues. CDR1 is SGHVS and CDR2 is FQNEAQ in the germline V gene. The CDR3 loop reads CASSLAAIGHEVTYEQYF. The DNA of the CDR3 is TGTGCCAGCAGCTTAGCAGCGATCGGACACGAGGTTACCTACGAGCAGTACTTC.

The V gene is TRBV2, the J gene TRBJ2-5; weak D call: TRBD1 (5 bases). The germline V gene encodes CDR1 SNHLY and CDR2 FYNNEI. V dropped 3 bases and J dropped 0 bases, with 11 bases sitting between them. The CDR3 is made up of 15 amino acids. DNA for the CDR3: TGTGCCAGCAGTGATTGGGGCCAGGACCAAGAGACCCAGTACTTC. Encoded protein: CASSDWGQDQETQYF.

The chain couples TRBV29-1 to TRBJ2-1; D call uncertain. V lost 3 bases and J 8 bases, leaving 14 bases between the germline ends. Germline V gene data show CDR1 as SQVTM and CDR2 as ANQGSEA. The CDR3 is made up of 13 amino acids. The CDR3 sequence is CSVDRVRVDEQFF. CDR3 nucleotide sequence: TGCAGCGTTGACCGGGTAAGGGTCGATGAGCAGTTCTTC.

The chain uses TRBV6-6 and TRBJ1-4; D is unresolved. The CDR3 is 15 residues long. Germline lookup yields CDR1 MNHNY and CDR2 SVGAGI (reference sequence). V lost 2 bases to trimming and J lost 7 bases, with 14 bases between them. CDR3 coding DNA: TGTGCCAGCAGTTACCTCAGCGGGCGTAGTGAAAAACTGTTTTTT. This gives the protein CASSYLSGRSEKLFF.

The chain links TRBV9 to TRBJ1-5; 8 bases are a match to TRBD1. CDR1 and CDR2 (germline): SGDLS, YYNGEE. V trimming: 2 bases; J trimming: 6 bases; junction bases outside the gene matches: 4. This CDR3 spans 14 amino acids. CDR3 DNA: TGTGCCAGCAGCGTGACAGGGGCCCTTCAGCCCCAGCATTTT. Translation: CASSVTGALQPQHF.

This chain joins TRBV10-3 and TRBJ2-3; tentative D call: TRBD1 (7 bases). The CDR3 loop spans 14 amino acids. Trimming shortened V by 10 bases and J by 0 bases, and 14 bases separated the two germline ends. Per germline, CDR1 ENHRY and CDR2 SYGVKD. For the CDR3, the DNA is TGTGCCAGACAGGGAGGCGGTAGCACAGATACGCAGTATTTT. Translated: CARQGGGSTDTQYF.

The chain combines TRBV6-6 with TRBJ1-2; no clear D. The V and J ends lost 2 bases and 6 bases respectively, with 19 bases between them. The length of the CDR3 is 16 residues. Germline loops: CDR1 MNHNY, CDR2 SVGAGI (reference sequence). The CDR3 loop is CASSYLGGSWSDGYTF. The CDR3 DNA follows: TGTGCCAGCAGTTACCTGGGAGGTAGTTGGTCGGATGGCTACACCTTC.

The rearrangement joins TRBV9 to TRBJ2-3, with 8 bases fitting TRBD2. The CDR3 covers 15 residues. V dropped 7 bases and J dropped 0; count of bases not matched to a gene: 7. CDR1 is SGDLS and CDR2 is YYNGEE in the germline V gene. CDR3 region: CASGLAGLSTDTQYF. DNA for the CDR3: TGTGCCAGCGGGCTAGCGGGTTTGAGCACAGATACGCAGTATTTT.

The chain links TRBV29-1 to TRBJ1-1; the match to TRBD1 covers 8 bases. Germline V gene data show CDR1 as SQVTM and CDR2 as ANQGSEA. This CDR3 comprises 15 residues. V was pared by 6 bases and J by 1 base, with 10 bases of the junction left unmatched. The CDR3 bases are TGCAGCGTCCACCAACCGGACAGGGCGAACACTGAAGCTTTCTTT. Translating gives CSVHQPDRANTEAFF.

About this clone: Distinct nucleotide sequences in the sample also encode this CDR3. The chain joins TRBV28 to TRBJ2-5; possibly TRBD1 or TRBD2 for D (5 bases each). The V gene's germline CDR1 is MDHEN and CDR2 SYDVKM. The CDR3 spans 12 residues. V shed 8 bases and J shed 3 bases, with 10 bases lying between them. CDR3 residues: CASGTREETQYF. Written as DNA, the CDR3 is TGTGCCAGCGGGACCAGGGAAGAGACCCAGTACTTC.

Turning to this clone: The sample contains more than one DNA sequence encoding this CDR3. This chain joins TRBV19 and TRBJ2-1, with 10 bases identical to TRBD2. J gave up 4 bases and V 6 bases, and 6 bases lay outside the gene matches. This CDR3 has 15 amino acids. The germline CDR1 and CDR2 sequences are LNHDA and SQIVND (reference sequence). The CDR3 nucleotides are TGTGCCAGTAGCCCTAGCGGGGGATCTTACAATGAGCAGTTCTTC. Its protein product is CASSPSGGSYNEQFF.

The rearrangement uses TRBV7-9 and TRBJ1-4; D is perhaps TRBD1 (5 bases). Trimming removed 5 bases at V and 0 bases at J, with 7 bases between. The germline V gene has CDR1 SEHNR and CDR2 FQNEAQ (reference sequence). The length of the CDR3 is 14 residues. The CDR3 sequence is CASSRGATNEKLFF. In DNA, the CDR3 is TGTGCCAGCAGCCGGGGCGCAACTAATGAAAAACTGTTTTTT.

DNA for the CDR3: TGTGCCAGCAGCGGAGGACCTCCGTACGGCTACACCTTC. This sequence encodes CASSGGPPYGYTF. The chain employs TRBV9 and TRBJ1-2; no definite D call. Germline CDR1 reads SGDLS; CDR2 reads YYNGEE. The length of the CDR3 is 13 residues. V was cut by 3 bases and J by 8 bases, with 14 bases left in between.

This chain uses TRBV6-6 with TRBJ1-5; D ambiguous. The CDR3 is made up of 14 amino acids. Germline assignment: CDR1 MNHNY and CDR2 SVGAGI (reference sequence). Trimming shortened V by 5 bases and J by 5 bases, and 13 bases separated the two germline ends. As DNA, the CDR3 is TGTGCCAGCAGTAACGGACCAGCACATCAGCCCCAGCATTTT. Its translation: CASSNGPAHQPQHF.

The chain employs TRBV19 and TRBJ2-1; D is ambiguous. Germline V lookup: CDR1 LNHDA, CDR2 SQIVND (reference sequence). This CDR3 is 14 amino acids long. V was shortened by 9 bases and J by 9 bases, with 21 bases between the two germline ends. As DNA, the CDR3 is TGTGCCAGCACTGAAGCTAGAACTAACACTGAGCAGTTCTTC. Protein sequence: CASTEARTNTEQFF.

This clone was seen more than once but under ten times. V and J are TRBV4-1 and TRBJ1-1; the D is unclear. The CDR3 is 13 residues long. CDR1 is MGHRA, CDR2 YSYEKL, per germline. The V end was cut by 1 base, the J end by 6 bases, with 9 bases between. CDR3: CASSQVNDAEAFF. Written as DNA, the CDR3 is TGCGCCAGCAGCCAAGTGAACGATGCTGAAGCTTTCTTT.